What follows describes a single T cell receptor beta chain. Its cognate antigen is unknown. This sample stems from a study of T cell repertoires in cytomegalovirus infection. Turning to the study itself: Evidence of both CMV infection and a matching HLA type came from public TCR beta signatures.

General study findings and limits: The cumulative frequency of public TCR beta families distinguished individuals who carried CMV together with the relevant HLA. Clonotypes of TCR beta that were HLA-C-restricted and CMV-specific dominated the ex vivo response.

TCRdb used MiXCR to reprocess the reads, holding one entry per CDR3 protein. The table lists fewer than 300,000 distinct CDR3 sequences, around 25% of them singletons. V lost 6 bases and J lost 3; bases outside the gene matches: 10. Germline V gives CDR1 DFQATT, CDR2 SNEGSKA (reference sequence). The CDR3 totals 14 residues. This sequence was found in a human donor in good health (CMV status not recorded). Some clones in this sample may be carry-over from other donors' samples. Sequenced sample: PBMCs. The chain links TRBV20-1 to TRBJ2-7; 8 bases are a match to TRBD1. The DNA for the CDR3 is TGCAGTGCCTGGCCGGTGGACAGGGACTACGAGCAGTACTTC. It is translated as CSAWPVDRDYEQYF.